This passage covers 12 T cell receptor beta chains from one sample sequenced in a study of shared clonotypes between healthy human individuals. The repertoire was sequenced with immunoSEQ multiplex PCR; TCRdb's copy has only in-frame clones and lacks some. Here the sample spans 450,000 to 500,000 clones, about 72% being singletons. Specimen: PBMCs. The receptor source for this set is a woman in her forties in good health. Some clones in this sample may be carry-over from other donors' samples.

As to this clone: A much more abundant neighbour one base away suggests this may be a read error. The chain has TRBV5-4 and TRBJ2-3, with TRBD2 matching 12 bases. The CDR3 contains 15 residues. V lost 4 bases, J lost 3 bases, and 3 bases stayed unmatched. From germline, CDR1 is SGHNT and CDR2 YYREEE (reference sequence). CDR3 loop: CASSPTSGSTDTQYF. The CDR3 DNA is TGTGCCAGCAGCCCGACTAGCGGGAGTACAGATACGCAGTATTTT. Drawing the rest from reference TRBV5-4 and TRBJ2-3, the complete variable domain is ETGVTQSPTHLIKTRGQQVTLRCSSQSGHNTVSWYQQALGQGPQFIFQYYREEENGRGNFPPRFSGLQFPNYSSELNVNALELDDSALYLCASSPTSGSTDTQYFGPGTRLTVL.

The chain recombines TRBV14 with TRBJ1-6; D call uncertain. The CDR3 consists of 14 residues. V gave up 0 bases and J gave up 7 bases, with 7 bases separating them. CDR1 is SGHDN, CDR2 FVKESK, per germline. CDR3 sequence: CASSQETRNSPLHF. DNA of the CDR3: TGTGCCAGCAGCCAAGAAACCCGCAATTCACCCCTCCACTTT.

This CDR3 is CAISGEVEDTQYF. The DNA for the CDR3 is TGTGCCATCAGTGGTGAGGTTGAAGATACGCAGTATTTT. The rearrangement links TRBV10-3 to TRBJ2-3; no reliable D call. Germline assignment: CDR1 ENHRY and CDR2 SYGVKD. The CDR3 loop spans 13 amino acids. Trimming removed 4 bases at V and 5 bases at J, with 10 bases between.

V usage is TRBV27 and J usage is TRBJ2-1, with 7 bases aligning to TRBD1. Germline lookup yields CDR1 MNHEY and CDR2 SMNVEV (reference sequence). Trimming took 8 bases from V and 5 from J; bases not matched to a gene: 6. The CDR3 is 13 amino acids. The CDR3 is CASARTGDNEQFF. The CDR3 nucleotides are TGTGCCAGCGCTCGGACAGGCGACAATGAGCAGTTCTTC.

The chain employs TRBV2 and TRBJ2-3; perhaps TRBD1 as D (5 bases). Trimming pared 5 bases from V and 2 bases from J, leaving 11 bases between. This CDR3 is 14 amino acids long. Germline loops: CDR1 SNHLY, CDR2 FYNNEI. In DNA form, the CDR3 reads TGTGCCAGCAGTTTTCAGGGCCACACAGATACGCAGTATTTT. Protein: CASSFQGHTDTQYF.

The rearrangement joins TRBV9 to TRBJ2-3; 9 bases match TRBD2. Germline values: CDR1 SGDLS, CDR2 YYNGEE. Unmatched junction bases numbered 5, after V lost 0 bases and J lost 3 bases. The CDR3 runs to 16 residues. DNA of the CDR3: TGTGCCAGCAGCGTAGGGGCGGGACTAGCTACAGATACGCAGTATTTT. Translated: CASSVGAGLATDTQYF.

For this clone: A read error is likely here: a far larger clone is one base away. This chain links TRBV2 with TRBJ2-3; tentatively, D is TRBD2 (5 bases). The CDR3 length is 13 residues. The germline gives CDR1 SNHLY, CDR2 FYNNEI. In nucleotides, the CDR3 is TGTGCCGGCAGCGGACCGTTTCTGGATACGCAGTATTTT. Its protein product is CAGSGPFLDTQYF.

The V call is TRBV19, the J call TRBJ2-7, with 7 bases identical to TRBD2. CDR1 is LNHDA, CDR2 SQIVND, per germline (reference sequence). V lost 0 bases, J lost 7 bases, and 9 bases stayed unmatched. This CDR3 is built from 15 residues. The CDR3 spells CASSIDGTNPREQYF. The CDR3, as DNA: TGTGCCAGTAGTATAGATGGGACTAACCCTCGGGAGCAGTACTTC. The full variable domain, in which reference TRBV19 and TRBJ2-7 provide the parts outside the CDR3, is DGGITQSPKYLFRKEGQNVTLSCEQNLNHDAMYWYRQDPGQGLRLIYYSQIVNDFQKGDIAEGYSVSREKKESFPLTVTSAQKNPTAFYLCASSIDGTNPREQYFGPGTRLTVT.

J is TRBJ2-7 and V is TRBV27; TRBD2 matches 8 bases. V was clipped by 7 bases and J by 2 bases; unmatched bases: 7. Germline assignment: CDR1 MNHEY and CDR2 SMNVEV (reference sequence). This CDR3 is built from 14 residues. This chain's CDR3 is CASNLAGRAYEQYF. CDR3 bases: TGTGCCAGCAACCTAGCGGGCCGGGCCTACGAGCAGTACTTC.

The chain links TRBV11-2 to TRBJ2-2, with TRBD1 matching over 9 bases. The CDR3 totals 18 residues. V lost 5 bases, J lost 3 bases, and 13 bases stayed unmatched. Germline CDR1 and CDR2: SGHAT and FQNNGV. The chain's CDR3 is CASSLRRRDRAHTGELFF. CDR3 nucleotide sequence: TGTGCCAGCAGCCTGAGACGACGGGACAGGGCGCACACCGGGGAGCTGTTTTTT.

The V call is TRBV27, the J call TRBJ2-5; D not resolved. Germline V lookup: CDR1 MNHEY, CDR2 SMNVEV (reference sequence). Between the trimmed V and J ends, which lost 3 bases and 1 base, there was a span of 12 bases. CDR3 length: 15 amino acids. In nucleotides, the CDR3 is TGTGCCAGCAGTTTGGCATTGGCTCCCCAAGAGACCCAGTACTTC. Its translation: CASSLALAPQETQYF.

The V gene is TRBV19, the J gene TRBJ1-4; 7 positions match TRBD1. This CDR3 has 13 amino acids. The V segment lost 6 bases and the J segment 5 bases; nucleotides outside the gene matches: 3. Germline V gives CDR1 LNHDA, CDR2 SQIVND (reference sequence). CDR3 sequence: CASRGQSNEKLFF. The CDR3 DNA is TGTGCCAGTAGGGGACAGTCGAATGAAAAACTGTTTTTT.